The clone carrying this T cell receptor beta chain was observed many times. This specimen belongs to a study of T-cell reconstitution after alpha-beta-depleted transplantation in children. J gave up 4 bases and V 0 bases, and 5 bases lay outside the gene matches. Germline loops: CDR1 SGHRS, CDR2 YFSETQ. The CDR3 is 15 residues long. Molecular barcoding with unique molecular identifiers was used for the TCRbeta library. MiXCR, run by TCRdb on the PCR reads, gives a single entry per CDR3 protein. Among roughly 200,000 distinct CDR3 sequences listed, about 6.8% were seen once. The chain carries TRBV5-1 and TRBJ2-5; 8 bases align to TRBD1. The sample consisted of PBMCs from the stem cell graft donor, taken from the stem cell graft. The source is a human donor who donated a stem cell graft to a child with Wiskott-Aldrich syndrome. CDR3 amino acids: CASSLGVDRGETQYF. CDR3 nucleotide sequence: TGCGCCAGCAGCTTGGGGGTCGACAGGGGAGAGACCCAGTACTTC. Based on the CDR3 plus reference TRBV5-1 and TRBJ2-5, the full variable domain is KAGVTQTPRYLIKTRGQQVTLSCSPISGHRSVSWYQQTPGQGLQFLFEYFSETQRNKGNFPGRFSGRQFSNSRSEMNVSTLELGDSALYLCASSLGVDRGETQYFGPGTRLLVL.